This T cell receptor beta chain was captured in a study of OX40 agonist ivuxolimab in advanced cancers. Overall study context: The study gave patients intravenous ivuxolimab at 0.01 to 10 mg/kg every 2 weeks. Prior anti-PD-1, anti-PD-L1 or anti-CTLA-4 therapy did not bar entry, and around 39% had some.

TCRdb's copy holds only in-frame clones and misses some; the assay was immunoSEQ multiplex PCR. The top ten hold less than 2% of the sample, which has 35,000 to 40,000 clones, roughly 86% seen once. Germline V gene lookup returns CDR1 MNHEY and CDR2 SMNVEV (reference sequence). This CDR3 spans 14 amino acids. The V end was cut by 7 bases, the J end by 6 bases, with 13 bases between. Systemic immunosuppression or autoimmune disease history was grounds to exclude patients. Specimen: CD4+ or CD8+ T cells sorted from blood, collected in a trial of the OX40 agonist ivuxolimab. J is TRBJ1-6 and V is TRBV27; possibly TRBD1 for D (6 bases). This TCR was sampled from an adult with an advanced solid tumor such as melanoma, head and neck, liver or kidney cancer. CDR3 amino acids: CASTLTGGNSPLHF. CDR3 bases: TGTGCCAGCACTTTGACAGGAGGTAATTCACCCCTCCACTTT.